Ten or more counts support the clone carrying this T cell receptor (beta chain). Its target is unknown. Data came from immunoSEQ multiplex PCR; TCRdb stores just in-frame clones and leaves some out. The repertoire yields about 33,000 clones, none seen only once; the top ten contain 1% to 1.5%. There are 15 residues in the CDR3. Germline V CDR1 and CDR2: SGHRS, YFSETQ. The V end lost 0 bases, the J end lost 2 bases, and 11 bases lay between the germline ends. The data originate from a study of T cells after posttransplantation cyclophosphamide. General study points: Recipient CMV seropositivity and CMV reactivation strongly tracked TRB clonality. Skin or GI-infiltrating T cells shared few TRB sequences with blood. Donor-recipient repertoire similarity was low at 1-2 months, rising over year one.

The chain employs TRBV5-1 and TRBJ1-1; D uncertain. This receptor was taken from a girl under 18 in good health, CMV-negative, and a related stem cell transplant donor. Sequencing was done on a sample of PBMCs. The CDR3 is CASSLVAGGNTEAFF. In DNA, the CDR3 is TGCGCCAGCAGCTTGGTCGCGGGCGGCAACACTGAAGCTTTCTTT.